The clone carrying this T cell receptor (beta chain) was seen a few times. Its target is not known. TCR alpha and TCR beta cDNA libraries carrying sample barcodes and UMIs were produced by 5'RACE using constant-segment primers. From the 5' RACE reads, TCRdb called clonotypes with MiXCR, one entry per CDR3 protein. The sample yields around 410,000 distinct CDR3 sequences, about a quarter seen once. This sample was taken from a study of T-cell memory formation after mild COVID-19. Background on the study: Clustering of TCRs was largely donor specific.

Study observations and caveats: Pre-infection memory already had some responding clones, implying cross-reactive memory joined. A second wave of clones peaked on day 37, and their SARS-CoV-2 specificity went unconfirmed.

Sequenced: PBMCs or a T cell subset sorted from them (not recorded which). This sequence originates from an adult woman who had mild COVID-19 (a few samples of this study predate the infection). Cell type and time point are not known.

This CDR3 is CASSLLGTGTSETQYF. CDR3 nucleotide sequence: TGTGCCAGCAGTTTATTAGGGACAGGGACATCGGAGACCCAGTACTTC. The rearrangement uses TRBV27 and TRBJ2-5; 9 bases match TRBD1. This CDR3 is built from 16 residues. V shed 1 base and J 5 bases; nucleotides not matched to a gene: 8. Per the germline V gene, CDR1 is MNHEY and CDR2 is SMNVEV (reference sequence).